Listed here are 18 T cell receptor beta chains from one sample, sequenced in a study of early T cells in non-severe SARS-CoV-2 infection (dated by TCRdb to the early 2020s). The library was built by means of 5' RACE. TCRdb names NextSeq 500 as the instrument used. Through fastp at Q25 and MiXCR, TCRdb rebuilt clones from the public reads, retaining in-frame beta chains. One record per CDR3 amino acid sequence lists the most common genes and DNA. The sample table holds tens of thousands of distinct CDR3 sequences, of which over 12% were seen once. 3% of the sample comes from the top ten. The sequenced sample consisted of whole blood. The receptors were sampled from an adult who was a healthcare worker with PCR-confirmed SARS-CoV-2 infection or an uninfected control (not recorded which).

J is TRBJ1-5 and V is TRBV6-2 or TRBV6-3; D may be TRBD1 (6 bases). CDR1 and CDR2 from the germline V gene are MNHEY and SVGEGT. This CDR3 has 16 residues. Trimming cost V 6 bases and J 9 bases, with 24 bases left between them. For the CDR3, the DNA is TGTGCCAGCAGCTCAGGGGTAAACCCCTACCGGGGGCCCCAGCATTTT. Protein: CASSSGVNPYRGPQHF.

This clonotype was counted at least ten times. V is TRBV9 and J is TRBJ2-3; D not resolved. The ends were cut back, 3 bases at V and 2 bases at J, with 10 bases in the middle. The CDR3 runs 14 residues. Germline V gene sequence: CDR1 SGDLS, CDR2 YYNGEE. The CDR3 DNA follows: TGTGCCAGCAGCGCCACTACCTACACAGATACGCAGTATTTT. Translated, it gives CASSATTYTDTQYF.

This clonotype showed up many times. J is TRBJ2-7 and V is TRBV12-3 or TRBV12-4, with a tentative D call TRBD1 (5 bases). CDR3 length: 12 residues. V dropped 3 bases and J dropped 7 bases, with 10 bases sitting between them. The chain's CDR3 is CASSFRGGEQYF. CDR3 nucleotides: TGTGCCAGCAGTTTTAGGGGCGGAGAGCAGTACTTC.

This clonotype was observed at least ten times. This chain joins TRBV4-2 and TRBJ2-3; 13 nucleotides match TRBD2. The V gene end was trimmed by 0 bases and the J gene end by 8 bases; junction bases not matched to a gene: 5. The CDR3 is made up of 16 amino acids. CDR1 and CDR2 (germline): LGHNA, YNFKEQ. The CDR3 protein is CASSQETSGRAVTQYF. CDR3 in DNA: TGTGCCAGCAGCCAAGAAACTAGCGGGAGGGCAGTTACGCAGTATTTT.

The chain uses TRBV24-1 and TRBJ2-1, with D hard to call. CDR1 is KGHDR, CDR2 SFDVKD, per germline. Trimming removed 5 bases at V and 5 bases at J, with 9 bases between. The CDR3 has 13 residues. The CDR3 sequence is CATSVGSNNEQFF. CDR3 bases: TGTGCCACCAGTGTGGGGTCTAACAATGAGCAGTTCTTC.

This clonotype was counted between two and nine times. The chain recombines TRBV6-2 or TRBV6-3 with TRBJ1-5, with 7 bases matching TRBD1. Germline V CDR1 and CDR2: MNHEY, SVGEGT. CDR3 length: 14 residues. V trimming: 7 bases; J trimming: 0 bases; junction bases outside the gene matches: 3. CDR3 sequence (DNA): TGTGCCAGCACCAGGGGGGGTAGCAATCAGCCCCAGCATTTT. Its translation: CASTRGGSNQPQHF.

This clonotype was seen only a few times. The V and J genes are TRBV14 and TRBJ1-4; D is unresolved. CDR1 and CDR2 (germline): SGHDN, FVKESK. With 0 bases removed from V and 7 bases from J, the gap between germline ends came to 12 bases. The CDR3 extends over 15 amino acids. This chain's CDR3 is CASSQDQWAGEKLFF. Here the CDR3 DNA reads TGTGCCAGCAGCCAAGATCAGTGGGCAGGTGAAAAACTGTTTTTT.

The chain uses TRBV3-1 and TRBJ2-1, with D perhaps TRBD1 (5 bases). Germline lookup yields CDR1 LGHDT and CDR2 YNNKEL (reference sequence). CDR3 length: 14 amino acids. V lost 0 bases and J lost 10, with 13 bases in between. CDR3 protein: CASSQDGWGREQFF. The CDR3 DNA follows: TGTGCCAGCAGCCAAGATGGGTGGGGCAGAGAGCAGTTCTTC.

The chain uses TRBV7-9 and TRBJ1-2; D is perhaps TRBD1 (5 bases). The CDR3 runs to 12 residues. Germline CDR1 reads SEHNR; CDR2 reads FQNEAQ (reference sequence). V gave up 4 bases and J gave up 6 bases, with 9 bases separating them. CDR3 in amino acids: CASSWGPNGYTF. The CDR3 DNA sequence: TGTGCCAGCAGCTGGGGCCCGAATGGCTACACCTTC.

This clonotype was counted many times. The chain uses TRBV12-3 or TRBV12-4 and TRBJ1-2, with D possibly being TRBD1 (5 bases). Trimming shortened V by 0 bases and J by 4 bases, and 12 bases separated the two germline ends. The CDR3 spans 15 residues. The CDR3 nucleotides read TGTGCCAGCAGTTTAGCGCTGGGGAGGGGCTATGGCTACACCTTC. Its translation: CASSLALGRGYGYTF.

The V gene is TRBV7-6, the J gene TRBJ2-3; D remains ambiguous. Trimming left V 7 bases short and J 1 base short, with 12 bases between. The CDR3 spans 14 residues. CDR1 and CDR2 (germline): SGHVS, FNYEAQ. Written as DNA, the CDR3 is TGTGCCAGCATCCTTTTACCAGGCACAGATACGCAGTATTTT. This codes for CASILLPGTDTQYF.

This clonotype showed up just a few times. The V and J genes are TRBV11-3 and TRBJ1-5; D remains ambiguous. Germline CDR1 reads SGHNT; CDR2 reads YENEEA. The CDR3 is 11 residues long. The CDR3 nucleotides are TGTCCGGACGGAGCGAATCAGCCCCAGCATTTT. The encoded protein is CPDGANQPQHF.

This clonotype was found many times. V and J are TRBV18 and TRBJ1-4; 7 bases are shared with TRBD1. The germline V gene encodes CDR1 KGHSH and CDR2 LQKENI. After removal of 4 bases from V and 8 bases from J, the junction contained 7 bases not matched to a gene. The CDR3 is made up of 14 amino acids. Here the CDR3 DNA reads TGTGCCAGCTCACTTACAGGGGAAGGAGAAAAACTGTTTTTT. This translates into CASSLTGEGEKLFF.

This clonotype has a count of ten or more. The V gene is TRBV19, the J gene TRBJ1-5; tentative D call: TRBD1 (6 bases). Germline V gives CDR1 LNHDA, CDR2 SQIVND (reference sequence). V lost 8 bases, J lost 3 bases, and 17 bases lay in between. The CDR3 has 15 amino acids. This chain's CDR3 is CASSTSTGHNQPQHF. CDR3 nucleotides: TGTGCCAGTTCGACCTCCACAGGGCACAATCAGCCCCAGCATTTT. Together with reference TRBV19 and TRBJ1-5, the CDR3 gives the full variable domain: DGGITQSPKYLFRKEGQNVTLSCEQNLNHDAMYWYRQDPGQGLRLIYYSQIVNDFQKGDIAEGYSVSREKKESFPLTVTSAQKNPTAFYLCASSTSTGHNQPQHFGDGTRLSIL.

This clonotype was counted many times. The CDR3 region is CASSRGLALETQYF. The CDR3, as DNA: TGTGCCAGCAGCCGAGGACTAGCCCTAGAGACCCAGTACTTC. The chain carries TRBV7-6 and TRBJ2-5, with TRBD2 identical over 8 bases. This CDR3 contains 14 residues. Unmatched junction bases numbered 6, after V lost 5 bases and J lost 4 bases. Per the germline V gene, CDR1 is SGHVS and CDR2 is FNYEAQ.

This clonotype was counted only a few times. An end of the junction does not agree with germline; a read error may underlie this. The chain carries TRBV11-2 and TRBJ2-7; D is undetermined. The CDR3 has 11 residues. Germline loops: CDR1 SGHAT, CDR2 FQNNGV. The chain's CDR3 is CASSSVVGEFF. The CDR3 coding sequence is TGTGCCAGCAGCTCCGTTGTAGGAGAGTTCTTC.

At least ten counts were recorded for this clonotype. The rearrangement links TRBV7-9 to TRBJ1-5; D uncertain. CDR1 and CDR2 from the germline V gene are SEHNR and FQNEAQ (reference sequence). This CDR3 has 13 residues. Trimming removed 6 bases from V and 3 bases from J, with 9 bases in between. The CDR3 region has the DNA TGTGCCAGCAGTGGTAGGGACAATCAGCCCCAGCATTTT. Translated: CASSGRDNQPQHF.

In its sample, this clonotype was seen many times. The V gene is TRBV27, the J gene TRBJ2-2, with 11 bases that match TRBD2. This CDR3 has 17 residues. V was pared by 1 base and J by 5 bases, with 6 bases of the junction left unmatched. Germline V gene sequence: CDR1 MNHEY, CDR2 SMNVEV (reference sequence). The CDR3 spells CASSLLSSGRRTGELFF. CDR3 in DNA: TGTGCCAGCAGTTTATTGTCTAGCGGGAGGAGGACCGGGGAGCTGTTTTTT.